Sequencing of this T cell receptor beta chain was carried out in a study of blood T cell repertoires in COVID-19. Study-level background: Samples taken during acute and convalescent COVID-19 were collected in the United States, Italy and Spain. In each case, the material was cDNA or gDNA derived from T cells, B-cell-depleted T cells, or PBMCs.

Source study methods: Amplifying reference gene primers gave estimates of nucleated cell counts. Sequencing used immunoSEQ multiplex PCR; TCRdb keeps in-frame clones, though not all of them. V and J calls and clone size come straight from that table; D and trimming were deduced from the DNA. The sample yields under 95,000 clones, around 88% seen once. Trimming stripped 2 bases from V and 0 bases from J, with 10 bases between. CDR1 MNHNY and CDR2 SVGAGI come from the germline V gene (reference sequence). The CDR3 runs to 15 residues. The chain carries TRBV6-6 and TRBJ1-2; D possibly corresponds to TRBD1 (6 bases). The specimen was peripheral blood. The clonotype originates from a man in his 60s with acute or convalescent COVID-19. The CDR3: CASSYRDTSNYGYTF. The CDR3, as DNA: TGTGCCAGCAGTTACAGGGACACCTCTAACTATGGCTACACCTTC.